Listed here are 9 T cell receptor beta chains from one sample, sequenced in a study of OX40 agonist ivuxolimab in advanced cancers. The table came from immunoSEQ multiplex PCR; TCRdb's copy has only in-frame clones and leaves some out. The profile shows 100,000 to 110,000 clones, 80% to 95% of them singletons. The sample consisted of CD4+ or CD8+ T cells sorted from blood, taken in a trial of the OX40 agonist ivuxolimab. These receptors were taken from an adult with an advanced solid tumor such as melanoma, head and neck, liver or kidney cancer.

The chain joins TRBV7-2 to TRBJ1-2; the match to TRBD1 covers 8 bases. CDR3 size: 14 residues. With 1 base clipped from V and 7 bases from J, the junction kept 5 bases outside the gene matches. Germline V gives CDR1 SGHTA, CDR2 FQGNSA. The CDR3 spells CASSLEAGGVGYTF. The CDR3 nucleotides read TGTGCCAGCAGCTTAGAGGCAGGGGGCGTTGGCTACACCTTC.

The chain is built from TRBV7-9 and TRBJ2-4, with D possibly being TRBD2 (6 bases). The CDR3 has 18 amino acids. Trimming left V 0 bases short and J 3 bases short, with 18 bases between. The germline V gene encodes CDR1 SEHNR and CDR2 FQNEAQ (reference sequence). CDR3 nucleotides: TGTGCCAGCAGCTTAGCCCCTCGGGGGAAAATCGGCAAAAACATTCAGTACTTC. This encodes CASSLAPRGKIGKNIQYF.

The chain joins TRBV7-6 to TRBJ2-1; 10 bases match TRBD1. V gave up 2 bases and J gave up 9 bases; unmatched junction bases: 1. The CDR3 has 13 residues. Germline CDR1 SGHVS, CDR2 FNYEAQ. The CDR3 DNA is TGTGCCAGCAGCTTAAGGACAGGGGGTGAGCAGTTCTTC. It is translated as CASSLRTGGEQFF.

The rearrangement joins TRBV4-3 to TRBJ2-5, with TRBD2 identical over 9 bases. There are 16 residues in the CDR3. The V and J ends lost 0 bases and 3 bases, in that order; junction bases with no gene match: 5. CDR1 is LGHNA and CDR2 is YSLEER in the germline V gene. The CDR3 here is CASSQDYLAGKETQYF. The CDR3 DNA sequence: TGCGCCAGCAGCCAAGATTACCTAGCGGGAAAAGAGACCCAGTACTTC.

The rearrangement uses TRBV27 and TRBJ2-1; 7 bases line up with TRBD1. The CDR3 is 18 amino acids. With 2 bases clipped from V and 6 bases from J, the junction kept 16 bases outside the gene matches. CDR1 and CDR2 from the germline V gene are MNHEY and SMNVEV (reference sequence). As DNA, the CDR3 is TGTGCCAGCAGTTTAGAGAGACGAGGGGGCTTTAGGGGCAATGAGCAGTTCTTC. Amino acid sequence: CASSLERRGGFRGNEQFF.

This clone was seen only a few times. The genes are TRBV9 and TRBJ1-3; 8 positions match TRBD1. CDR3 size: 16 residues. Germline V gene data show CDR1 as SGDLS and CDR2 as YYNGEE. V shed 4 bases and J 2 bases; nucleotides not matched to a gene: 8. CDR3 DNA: TGTGCCAGCAGCTCGCGACAGGGGTCGACTGGAAACACCATATATTTT. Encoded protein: CASSSRQGSTGNTIYF.

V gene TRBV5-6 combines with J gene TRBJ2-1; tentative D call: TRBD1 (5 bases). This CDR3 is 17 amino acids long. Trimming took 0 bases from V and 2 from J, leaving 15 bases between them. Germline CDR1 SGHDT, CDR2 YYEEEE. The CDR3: CASSLVWFQGTYNEQFF. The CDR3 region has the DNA TGTGCCAGCAGCTTGGTGTGGTTTCAGGGAACCTACAATGAGCAGTTCTTC.

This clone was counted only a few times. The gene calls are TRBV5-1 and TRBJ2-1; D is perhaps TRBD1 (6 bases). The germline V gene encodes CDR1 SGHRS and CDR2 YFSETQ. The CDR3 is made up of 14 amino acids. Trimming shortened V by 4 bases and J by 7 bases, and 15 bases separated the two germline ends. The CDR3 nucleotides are TGCGCCAGCAGCCTTGCAACAGGGTTGAATGAGCAGTTCTTC. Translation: CASSLATGLNEQFF.

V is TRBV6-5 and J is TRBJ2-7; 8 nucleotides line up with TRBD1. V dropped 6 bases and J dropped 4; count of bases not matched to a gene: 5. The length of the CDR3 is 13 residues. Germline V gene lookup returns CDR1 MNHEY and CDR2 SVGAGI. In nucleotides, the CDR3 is TGTGCCAGCAGACCGACAGGGGTTTACGAGCAGTACTTC. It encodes CASRPTGVYEQYF.